A selection of T cell receptor beta chains follows, all from one sample in a study of shared clonotypes between healthy human individuals. The method was immunoSEQ multiplex PCR; TCRdb's version includes in-frame clones alone and lacks a portion of them. This sample has 800,000 to 1,200,000 clones, with around 78% found just once. Sequenced: memory CD4+ T cells from PBMCs. All receptors come from a man aged 18 to 29 in good health. Some clones in this sample may be carry-over from other donors' samples. Both conserved end residues are part of each CDR3. D genes are given only for firm matches. Some rows have no size entry. The others give once, few or many, or a class for an expanded clone.

v_call: TRBV2; j_call: TRBJ2-1; d_call: -; cdr3_length: 14; clone_size: -; cdr3_aa: CASSPALTYNEQFF; cdr3_nt: TGTGCCAGCAGCCCAGCGCTAACCTACAATGAGCAGTTCTTC
v_call: TRBV28; j_call: TRBJ2-7; d_call: -; cdr3_length: 16; clone_size: -; cdr3_aa: CASSLRHVMGSSEQYF; cdr3_nt: TGTGCCAGCAGTTTACGCCACGTCATGGGTAGTTCCGAGCAGTACTTC
v_call: TRBV21-1; j_call: TRBJ2-6; d_call: -; cdr3_length: 22; clone_size: -; cdr3_aa: CASSNPPRPSGQGEDGANVLTF; cdr3_nt: TGTGCCAGCAGCAATCCCCCCCGCCCTTCGGGGCAGGGGGAAGATGGGGCCAACGTCCTGACTTTC
v_call: TRBV6-1; j_call: TRBJ2-7; d_call: -; cdr3_length: 15; clone_size: -; cdr3_aa: CASSEQTRRNYEQYF; cdr3_nt: TGTGCCAGCAGTGAACAGACCAGAAGAAACTACGAGCAGTACTTC
v_call: TRBV28; j_call: TRBJ1-5; d_call: TRBD1; cdr3_length: 14; clone_size: -; cdr3_aa: CASRTGTGHQPQHF; cdr3_nt: TGTGCCAGCAGAACCGGGACAGGGCACCAGCCCCAGCATTTT
v_call: TRBV6-5; j_call: TRBJ2-7; d_call: TRBD2; cdr3_length: 15; clone_size: -; cdr3_aa: CASSYSSGRVGEQYF; cdr3_nt: TGTGCCAGCAGTTACTCTAGCGGGAGGGTGGGCGAGCAGTACTTC
v_call: TRBV27; j_call: TRBJ2-5; d_call: TRBD2; cdr3_length: 13; clone_size: -; cdr3_aa: CASRLAGGETQYF; cdr3_nt: TGTGCCAGCAGGCTAGCGGGAGGGGAGACCCAGTACTTC
v_call: TRBV7-2; j_call: TRBJ1-1; d_call: -; cdr3_length: 13; clone_size: many; cdr3_aa: CASSSGINTEAFF; cdr3_nt: TGTGCCAGCAGCTCAGGGATTAACACTGAAGCTTTCTTT
v_call: TRBV7-9; j_call: TRBJ2-7; d_call: -; cdr3_length: 13; clone_size: -; cdr3_aa: CASSPTGSYEQYF; cdr3_nt: TGTGCCAGCAGCCCTACAGGGAGCTACGAGCAGTACTTC
v_call: TRBV29-1; j_call: TRBJ2-1; d_call: -; cdr3_length: 10; clone_size: few; cdr3_aa: CSASIDEQFF; cdr3_nt: TGCAGCGCAAGTATCGATGAGCAGTTCTTC
v_call: TRBV27; j_call: TRBJ2-7; d_call: -; cdr3_length: 15; clone_size: -; cdr3_aa: CASSLVGGASYEQYF; cdr3_nt: TGTGCCAGCAGTTTAGTGGGGGGGGCCTCCTACGAGCAGTACTTC
v_call: TRBV28; j_call: TRBJ2-1; d_call: TRBD2; cdr3_length: 18; clone_size: once; cdr3_aa: CASSLSLGGGIAYNEQFF; cdr3_nt: TGTGCCAGCAGTCTCTCCCTTGGGGGAGGGATCGCCTACAATGAGCAGTTCTTC
v_call: TRBV6-5; j_call: TRBJ1-1; d_call: -; cdr3_length: 16; clone_size: -; cdr3_aa: CASSLVPQGLDTEAFF; cdr3_nt: TGTGCCAGCAGTTTGGTACCACAGGGTCTGGACACTGAAGCTTTCTTT
v_call: TRBV7-9; j_call: TRBJ1-2; d_call: TRBD1; cdr3_length: 15; clone_size: few; cdr3_aa: CASSNSQGANYGYTF; cdr3_nt: TGTGCCAGCAGCAACTCACAGGGGGCCAACTATGGCTACACCTTC
v_call: TRBV14; j_call: TRBJ2-3; d_call: -; cdr3_length: 16; clone_size: -; cdr3_aa: CASSQDKGLSTDTQYF; cdr3_nt: TGTGCCAGCAGCCAAGATAAAGGGCTCAGCACAGATACGCAGTATTTT
v_call: TRBV27; j_call: TRBJ2-3; d_call: TRBD2; cdr3_length: 16; clone_size: -; cdr3_aa: CASSPGLAGNTDTQYF; cdr3_nt: TGTGCCAGCAGTCCCGGACTAGCGGGGAACACAGATACGCAGTATTTT
v_call: TRBV7-9; j_call: TRBJ1-2; d_call: -; cdr3_length: 11; clone_size: few; cdr3_aa: CASSNAHGYTF; cdr3_nt: TGTGCCAGCAGCAACGCTCATGGCTACACCTTC
v_call: TRBV27; j_call: TRBJ1-3; d_call: -; cdr3_length: 13; clone_size: -; cdr3_aa: CASSPNAGNTIYF; cdr3_nt: TGTGCCAGCAGTCCAAACGCTGGAAACACCATATATTTT
v_call: TRBV2; j_call: TRBJ1-1; d_call: TRBD1; cdr3_length: 13; clone_size: -; cdr3_aa: CASNWDSLGGAFF; cdr3_nt: TGTGCCAGCAACTGGGACAGCTTAGGGGGAGCTTTCTTT
v_call: TRBV19; j_call: TRBJ2-7; d_call: TRBD2; cdr3_length: 14; clone_size: -; cdr3_aa: CASRSTSGAGGQYF; cdr3_nt: TGTGCCAGTAGATCGACTAGCGGTGCCGGGGGGCAGTACTTC
v_call: TRBV25-1; j_call: TRBJ2-2; d_call: -; cdr3_length: 18; clone_size: -; cdr3_aa: CASRSVIKGGMSTGELFF; cdr3_nt: TGTGCCAGCAGGTCAGTAATCAAGGGCGGGATGAGCACCGGGGAGCTGTTTTTT
v_call: TRBV19; j_call: TRBJ2-7; d_call: TRBD1; cdr3_length: 14; clone_size: -; cdr3_aa: CASSNTGGNYEQYF; cdr3_nt: TGTGCCAGTAGTAACACAGGGGGGAACTACGAGCAGTACTTC
v_call: TRBV27; j_call: TRBJ1-1; d_call: TRBD1; cdr3_length: 16; clone_size: -; cdr3_aa: CASRQTTGTAETEAFF; cdr3_nt: TGTGCCAGCAGGCAGACTACCGGGACAGCTGAAACTGAAGCTTTCTTT
v_call: TRBV5-1; j_call: TRBJ2-2; d_call: TRBD2; cdr3_length: 16; clone_size: -; cdr3_aa: CASSGKVAGEGGELFF; cdr3_nt: TGCGCCAGCAGCGGGAAGGTAGCGGGAGAAGGCGGGGAGCTGTTTTTT
v_call: TRBV5-1; j_call: TRBJ2-5; d_call: TRBD1; cdr3_length: 15; clone_size: -; cdr3_aa: CASSLEGQGAQTQYF; cdr3_nt: TGCGCCAGCAGCTTGGAAGGACAGGGAGCGCAGACCCAGTACTTC
v_call: TRBV9; j_call: TRBJ2-5; d_call: -; cdr3_length: 14; clone_size: once; cdr3_aa: CASSVGSLRETQYF; cdr3_nt: TGTGCCAGCAGCGTAGGCAGTCTCCGAGAGACCCAGTACTTC
v_call: TRBV29-1; j_call: TRBJ2-7; d_call: -; cdr3_length: 14; clone_size: -; cdr3_aa: CSVGRDSATYEQYF; cdr3_nt: TGCAGCGTTGGCCGGGACTCAGCTACCTACGAGCAGTACTTC
v_call: TRBV4-3; j_call: TRBJ2-7; d_call: -; cdr3_length: 13; clone_size: -; cdr3_aa: CASSQDENYEQYF; cdr3_nt: TGCGCCAGCAGCCAAGATGAGAACTACGAGCAGTACTTC